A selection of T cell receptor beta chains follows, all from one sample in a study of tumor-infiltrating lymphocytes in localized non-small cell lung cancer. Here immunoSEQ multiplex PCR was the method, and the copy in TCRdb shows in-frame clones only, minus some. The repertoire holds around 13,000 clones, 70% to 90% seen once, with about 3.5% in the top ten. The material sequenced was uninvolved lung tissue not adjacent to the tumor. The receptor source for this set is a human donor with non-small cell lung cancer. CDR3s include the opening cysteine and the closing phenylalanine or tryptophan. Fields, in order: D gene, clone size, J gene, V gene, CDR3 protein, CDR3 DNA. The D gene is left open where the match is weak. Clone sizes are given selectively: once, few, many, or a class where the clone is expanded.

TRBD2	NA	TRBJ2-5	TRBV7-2	CASSQTSEGETQYF	TGTGCCAGCAGCCAGACTAGCGAGGGGGAGACCCAGTACTTC
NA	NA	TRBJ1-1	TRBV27	CATKISGLSTEAFF	TGTGCCACCAAGATATCAGGGTTGAGCACTGAAGCTTTCTTT
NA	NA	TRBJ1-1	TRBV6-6	CASRPPQGVTEAFF	TGTGCCAGCAGGCCGCCACAGGGAGTCACTGAAGCTTTCTTT
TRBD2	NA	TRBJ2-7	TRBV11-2	CASSLGGGSSYEQYF	TGTGCCAGCAGCTTAGGTGGCGGGAGCTCCTACGAGCAGTACTTC
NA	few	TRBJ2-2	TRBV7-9	CASSRETGELFF	TGTGCCAGCAGCCGTGAAACCGGGGAGCTGTTTTTT
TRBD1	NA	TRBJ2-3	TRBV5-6	CASSRQGTGTDTQYF	TGTGCCAGCAGCCGACAGGGAACGGGGACAGATACGCAGTATTTT
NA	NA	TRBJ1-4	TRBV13	CASSFFRGVSEKLFF	TGTGCCAGCAGCTTCTTCAGGGGAGTGAGTGAAAAACTGTTTTTT
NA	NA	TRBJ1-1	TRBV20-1	CSASLTLEAFF	TGCAGTGCTAGTTTGACTCTTGAAGCTTTCTTT
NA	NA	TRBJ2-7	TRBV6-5	CASSSPGVRSYEQYF	TGTGCCAGCAGCTCCCCCGGGGTACGATCCTACGAGCAGTACTTC
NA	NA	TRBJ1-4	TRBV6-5	CASSYSLGAREKLFF	TGTGCCAGCAGTTACTCTCTAGGGGCCAGGGAAAAACTGTTTTTT
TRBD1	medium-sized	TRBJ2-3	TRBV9	CASSARMGQGVDTQYF	TGTGCCAGCAGCGCCCGAATGGGACAGGGGGTAGATACGCAGTATTTT
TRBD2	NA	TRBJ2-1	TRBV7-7	CASSLATSGICDEQFF	TGTGCTAGCAGCTTAGCGACTAGCGGGATATGCGATGAGCAGTTCTTC
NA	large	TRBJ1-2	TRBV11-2	CASSLTRTTNGYTF	TGTGCCAGCAGCCTAACCCGGACAACGAATGGCTACACCTTC
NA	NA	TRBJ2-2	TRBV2	CASSDVTQNTGELFF	TGTGCCAGCAGTGACGTGACTCAGAACACCGGGGAGCTGTTTTTT
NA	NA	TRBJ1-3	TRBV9	CASSVEGGLSGNTIYF	TGTGCCAGCAGCGTAGAGGGCGGGCTCTCTGGAAACACCATATATTTT
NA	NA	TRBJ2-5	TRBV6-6	CASTRGQETQYF	TGTGCCAGCACTCGAGGACAAGAGACCCAGTACTTC
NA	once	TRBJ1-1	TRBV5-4	CASSSYTEAFF	TGTGCCAGCAGTTCGTACACTGAAGCTTTCTTT
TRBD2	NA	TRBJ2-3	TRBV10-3	CAISETLAGGTDTQYF	TGTGCCATCAGTGAAACACTAGCGGGGGGCACAGATACGCAGTATTTT
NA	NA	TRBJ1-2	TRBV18	CASSPGRGSRTNYGYTF	TGTGCCAGCTCACCAGGAAGGGGATCTCGGACTAACTATGGCTACACCTTC
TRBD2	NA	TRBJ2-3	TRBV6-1	CASSEWRGADTQYF	TGTGCCAGCAGTGAATGGCGGGGGGCAGATACGCAGTATTTT
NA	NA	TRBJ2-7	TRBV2	CASSLTDEQYF	TGTGCCAGCAGCCTGACCGACGAGCAGTACTTC
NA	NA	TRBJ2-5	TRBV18	CASSPRESETQYF	TGTGCCAGCTCACCACGCGAGTCCGAGACCCAGTACTTC
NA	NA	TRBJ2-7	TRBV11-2	CASSAQGYEQYF	TGTGCCAGCAGCGCCCAGGGCTACGAGCAGTACTTC